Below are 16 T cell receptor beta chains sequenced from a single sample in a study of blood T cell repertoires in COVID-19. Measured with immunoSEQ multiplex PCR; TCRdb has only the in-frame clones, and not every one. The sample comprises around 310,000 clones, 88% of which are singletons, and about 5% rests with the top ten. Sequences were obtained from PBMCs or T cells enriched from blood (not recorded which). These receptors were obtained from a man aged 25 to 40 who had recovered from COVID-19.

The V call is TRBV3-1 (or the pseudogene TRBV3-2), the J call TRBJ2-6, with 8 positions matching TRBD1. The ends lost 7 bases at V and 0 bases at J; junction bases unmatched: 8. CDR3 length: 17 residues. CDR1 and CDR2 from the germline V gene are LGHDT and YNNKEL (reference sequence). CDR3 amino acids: CASTPTGAISGANVLTF. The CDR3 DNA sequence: TGTGCCAGCACCCCGACAGGGGCGATCTCTGGGGCCAACGTCCTGACTTTC.

The CDR3 DNA reads as TGTGCCAGCAGGCGGGGTGTGTTCGACAATGAGCAGTTCTTC. This codes for CASRRGVFDNEQFF. V and J are TRBV28 and TRBJ2-1, with D maybe TRBD2 (6 bases). The ends were cut back, 6 bases at V and 5 bases at J, with 14 bases in the middle. Germline V gene lookup returns CDR1 MDHEN and CDR2 SYDVKM. The length of the CDR3 is 14 residues.

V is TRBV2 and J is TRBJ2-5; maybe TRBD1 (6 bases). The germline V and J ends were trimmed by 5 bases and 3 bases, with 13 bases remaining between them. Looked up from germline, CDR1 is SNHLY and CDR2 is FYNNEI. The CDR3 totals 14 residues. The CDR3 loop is CASSWTEAKETQYF. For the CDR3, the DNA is TGTGCCAGCAGTTGGACAGAAGCGAAAGAGACCCAGTACTTC.

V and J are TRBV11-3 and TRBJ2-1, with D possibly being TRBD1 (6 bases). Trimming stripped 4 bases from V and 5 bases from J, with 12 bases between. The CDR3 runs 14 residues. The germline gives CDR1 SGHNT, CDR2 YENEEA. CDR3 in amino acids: CASSYRDTNNEQFF. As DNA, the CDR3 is TGTGCCAGCAGCTACCGGGACACCAACAATGAGCAGTTCTTC.

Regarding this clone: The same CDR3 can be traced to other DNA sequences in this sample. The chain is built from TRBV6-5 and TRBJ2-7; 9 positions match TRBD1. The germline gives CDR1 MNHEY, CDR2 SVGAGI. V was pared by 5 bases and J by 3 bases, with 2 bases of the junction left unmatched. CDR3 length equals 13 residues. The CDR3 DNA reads TGTGCCAGCAGTCGGGACAGGGACTACGAGCAGTACTTC. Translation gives CASSRDRDYEQYF.

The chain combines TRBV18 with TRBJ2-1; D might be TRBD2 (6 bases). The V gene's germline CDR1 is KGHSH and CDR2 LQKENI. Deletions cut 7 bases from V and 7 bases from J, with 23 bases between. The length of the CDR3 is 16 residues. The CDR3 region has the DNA TGTGCCAGCTTCAATAATCGTAGACCGGAGGGTAATGAGCAGTTCTTC. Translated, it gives CASFNNRRPEGNEQFF.

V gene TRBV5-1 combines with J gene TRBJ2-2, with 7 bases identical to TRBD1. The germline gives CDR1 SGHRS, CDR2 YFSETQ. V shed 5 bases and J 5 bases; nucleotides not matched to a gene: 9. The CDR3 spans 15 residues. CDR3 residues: CASRLGTDVTGELFF. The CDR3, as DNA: TGCGCCAGCAGGTTAGGGACAGACGTTACCGGGGAGCTGTTTTTT.

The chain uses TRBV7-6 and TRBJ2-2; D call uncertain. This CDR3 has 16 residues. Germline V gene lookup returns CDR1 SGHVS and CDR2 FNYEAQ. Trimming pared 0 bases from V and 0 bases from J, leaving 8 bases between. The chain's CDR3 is CASSLARQTNTGELFF. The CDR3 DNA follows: TGTGCCAGCAGCTTAGCGCGGCAGACGAACACCGGGGAGCTGTTTTTT.

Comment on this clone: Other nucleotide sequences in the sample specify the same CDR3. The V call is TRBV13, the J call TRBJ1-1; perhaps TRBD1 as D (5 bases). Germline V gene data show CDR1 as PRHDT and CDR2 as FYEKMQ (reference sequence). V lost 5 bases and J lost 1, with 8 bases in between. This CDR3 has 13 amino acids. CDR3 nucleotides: TGTGCCAGCAGCCTTGGACAGAACACTGAAGCTTTCTTT. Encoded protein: CASSLGQNTEAFF.

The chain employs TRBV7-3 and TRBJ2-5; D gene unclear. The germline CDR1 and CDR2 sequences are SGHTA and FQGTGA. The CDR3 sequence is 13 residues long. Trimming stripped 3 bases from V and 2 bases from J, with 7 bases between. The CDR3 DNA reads TGTGCCAGCAGCTTTTCCCCGCAAGAGACCCAGTACTTC. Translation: CASSFSPQETQYF.

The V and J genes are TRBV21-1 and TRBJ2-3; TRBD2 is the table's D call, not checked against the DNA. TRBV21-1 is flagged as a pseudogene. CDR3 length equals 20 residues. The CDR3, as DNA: TGTGCCAGCAGCCTCCGGACTAGCGGGGGGGCCGAGAAGAGCACAGATACGCAGTATTTT. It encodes CASSLRTSGGAEKSTDTQYF.

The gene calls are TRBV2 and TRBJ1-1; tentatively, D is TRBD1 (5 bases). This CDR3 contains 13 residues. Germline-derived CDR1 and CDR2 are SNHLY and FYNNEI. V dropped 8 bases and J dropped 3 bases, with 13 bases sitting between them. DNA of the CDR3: TGTGCCAGCGGCCGAAGGGGCGACACTGAAGCTTTCTTT. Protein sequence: CASGRRGDTEAFF. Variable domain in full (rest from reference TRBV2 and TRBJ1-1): EPEVTQTPSHQVTQMGQEVILRCVPISNHLYFYWYRQILGQKVEFLVSFYNNEISEKSEIFDDQFSVERPDGSNFTLKIRSTKLEDSAMYFCASGRRGDTEAFFGQGTRLTVV.

Here the CDR3 reads CSASPLDGGETQYF. In nucleotides, the CDR3 is TGCAGTGCTAGTCCCCTGGACGGGGGAGAGACCCAGTACTTC. The V call is TRBV20-1, the J call TRBJ2-5; D may be TRBD2 (6 bases). This CDR3 comprises 14 residues. V was pared by 3 bases and J by 4 bases, with 15 bases between. Per the germline V gene, CDR1 is DFQATT and CDR2 is SNEGSKA (reference sequence).

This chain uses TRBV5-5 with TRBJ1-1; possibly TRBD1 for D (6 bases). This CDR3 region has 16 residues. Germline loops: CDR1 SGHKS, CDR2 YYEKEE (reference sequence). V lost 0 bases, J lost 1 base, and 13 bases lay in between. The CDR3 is CASSLGWAGANTEAFF. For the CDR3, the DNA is TGTGCCAGCAGCTTGGGGTGGGCAGGGGCGAACACTGAAGCTTTCTTT.

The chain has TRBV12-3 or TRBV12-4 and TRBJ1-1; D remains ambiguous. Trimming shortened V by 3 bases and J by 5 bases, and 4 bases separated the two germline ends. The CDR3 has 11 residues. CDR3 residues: CASSFLTEAFF. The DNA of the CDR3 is TGTGCCAGCAGTTTCCTAACTGAAGCTTTCTTT.

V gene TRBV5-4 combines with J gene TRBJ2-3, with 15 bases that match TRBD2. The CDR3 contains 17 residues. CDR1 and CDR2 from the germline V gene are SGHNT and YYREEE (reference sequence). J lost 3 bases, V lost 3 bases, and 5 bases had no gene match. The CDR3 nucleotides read TGTGCCAGCAGCTACGGGACTAGCGGGGGGTTGACAGATACGCAGTATTTT. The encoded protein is CASSYGTSGGLTDTQYF.